This paragraph reports one T cell receptor beta chain. The data were taken from a study of cytomegalovirus exposure and HLA in healthy donors. Overall study: HLA-typed donors were the source of around 80 million unique TCRs, which an early data release held.

Germline V gives CDR1 SNHLY, CDR2 FYNNEI. The CDR3 extends over 14 amino acids. V was pared by 8 bases and J by 6 bases, with 16 bases between. The primer mix had 60 Vbeta and 13 Jbeta primers. Using immunoSEQ multiplex PCR, the repertoire was profiled, and TCRdb retains in-frame clones only, with some absent. The sample lists 150,000 to 200,000 clones; around three quarters were seen once. The TCR was taken from a woman aged 45 to 65 in good health and CMV-seropositive. This sequence joins TRBV2 and TRBJ2-2, with D perhaps TRBD1 (6 bases). The sample taken for sequencing was PBMCs. CDR3 residues: CASRVGQGPGELFF. The CDR3 region has the DNA TGTGCCAGCCGGGTAGGGCAGGGGCCCGGGGAGCTGTTTTTT.